This TCR beta chain is from a study of T cell responses to AZD1222 COVID-19 vaccine. Remarks on this clone: The antigen remains unidentified.

This CDR3 has 16 amino acids. J gave up 0 bases and V 4 bases, and 5 bases lay outside the gene matches. From germline, CDR1 is LGHNA and CDR2 YNFKEQ. Libraries were prepared by immunoSEQ multiplex PCR; TCRdb keeps only in-frame clonotypes and omits some of them. The sample holds about 120,000 clones, more than 75% seen once. Notes on the study in general: White British donors predominated, females outnumbered males, and clonal diversity was possibly underestimated. Repertoire sampling happened only post peak T cell response. Baseline seropositivity occurred in only a handful of AZD1222 recipients. Spike-spanning, vaccine-associated CD4 TCRs were dominant at 160-218 and 743-854.

The TCR was taken from an adult in good health. The input for sequencing was peripheral blood, taken on day 0 of AZD1222 vaccination. The chain combines TRBV4-2 with TRBJ1-4; TRBD1 matches at 7 bases. The CDR3 protein is CASSPQGTATNEKLFF. The CDR3 nucleotides read TGTGCCAGCAGCCCACAGGGGACTGCAACTAATGAAAAACTGTTTTTT.